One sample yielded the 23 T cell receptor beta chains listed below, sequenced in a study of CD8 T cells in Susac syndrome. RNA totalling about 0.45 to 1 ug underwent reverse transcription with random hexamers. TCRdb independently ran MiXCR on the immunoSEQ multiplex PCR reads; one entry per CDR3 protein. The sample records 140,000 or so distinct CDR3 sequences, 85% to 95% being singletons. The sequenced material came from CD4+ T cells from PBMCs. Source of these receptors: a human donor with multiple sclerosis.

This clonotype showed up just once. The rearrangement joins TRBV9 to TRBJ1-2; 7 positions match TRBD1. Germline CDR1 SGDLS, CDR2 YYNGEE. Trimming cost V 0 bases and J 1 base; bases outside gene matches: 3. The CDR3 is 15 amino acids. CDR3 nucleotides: TGTGCCAGCAGCGTAGGAGGACAGGTTAACTATGGCTACACCTTC. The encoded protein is CASSVGGQVNYGYTF.

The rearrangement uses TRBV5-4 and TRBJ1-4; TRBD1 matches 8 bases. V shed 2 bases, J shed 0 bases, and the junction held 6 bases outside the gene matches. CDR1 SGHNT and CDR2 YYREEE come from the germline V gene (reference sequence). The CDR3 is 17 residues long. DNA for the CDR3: TGTGCCAGCAGCTTCAGACAGGGGTTTACAACTAATGAAAAACTGTTTTTT. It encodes CASSFRQGFTTNEKLFF.

CDR3 amino acids: CASSQRTSGSVHEQFF. CDR3 bases: TGCGCCAGCAGCCAACGGACTAGCGGGAGTGTCCATGAGCAGTTCTTC. This chain links TRBV5-1 with TRBJ2-1; 13 bases line up with TRBD2. Germline V lookup: CDR1 SGHRS, CDR2 YFSETQ. This CDR3 spans 16 amino acids. With V trimmed by 4 bases and J by 8 bases, 9 bases remained unmatched.

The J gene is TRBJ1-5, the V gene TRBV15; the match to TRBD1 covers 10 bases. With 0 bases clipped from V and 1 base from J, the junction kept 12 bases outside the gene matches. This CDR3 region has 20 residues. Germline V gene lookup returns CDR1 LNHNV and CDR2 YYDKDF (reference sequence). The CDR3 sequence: CATSREGGLTGGLSNQPQHF. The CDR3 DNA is TGTGCCACCAGCAGAGAGGGTGGCTTGACAGGGGGCTTGAGCAATCAGCCCCAGCATTTT.

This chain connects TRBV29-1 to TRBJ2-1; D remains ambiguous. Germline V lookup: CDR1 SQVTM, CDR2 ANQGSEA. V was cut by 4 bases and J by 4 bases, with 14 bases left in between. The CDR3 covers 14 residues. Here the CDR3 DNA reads TGCAGCGTTGTCCTCGCCTTCCCGTACAATGAGCAGTTCTTC. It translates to CSVVLAFPYNEQFF.

CDR3 amino acids: CASSDYTTDTQYF. CDR3 in DNA: TGTGCCAGCAGCGACTACACCACAGATACGCAGTATTTT. The gene calls are TRBV11-2 and TRBJ2-3; the D gene is possibly TRBD2 (5 bases). The CDR3 runs 13 residues. The germline CDR1 and CDR2 sequences are SGHAT and FQNNGV. V lost 5 bases, J lost 2 bases, and 8 bases lay in between.

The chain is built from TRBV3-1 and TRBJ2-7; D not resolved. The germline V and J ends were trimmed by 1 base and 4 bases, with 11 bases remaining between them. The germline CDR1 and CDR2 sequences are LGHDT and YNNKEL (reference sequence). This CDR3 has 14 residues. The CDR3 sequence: CASSQGSTVYEQYF. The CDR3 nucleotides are TGTGCCAGCAGCCAAGGTTCGACGGTGTACGAGCAGTACTTC.

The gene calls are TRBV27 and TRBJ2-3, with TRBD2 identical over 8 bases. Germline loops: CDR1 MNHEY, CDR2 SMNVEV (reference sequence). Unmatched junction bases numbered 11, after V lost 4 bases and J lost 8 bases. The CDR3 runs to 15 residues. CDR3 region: CASSYSTGGPGTQYF. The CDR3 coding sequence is TGTGCCAGCAGTTACTCGACGGGAGGGCCCGGTACGCAGTATTTT.

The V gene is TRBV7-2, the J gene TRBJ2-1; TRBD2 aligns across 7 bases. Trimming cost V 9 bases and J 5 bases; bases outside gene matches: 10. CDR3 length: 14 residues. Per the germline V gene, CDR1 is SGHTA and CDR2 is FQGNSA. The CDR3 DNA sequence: TGTGCCAGTTCGGGGGGTAACCGAAACAATGAGCAGTTCTTC. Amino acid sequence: CASSGGNRNNEQFF.

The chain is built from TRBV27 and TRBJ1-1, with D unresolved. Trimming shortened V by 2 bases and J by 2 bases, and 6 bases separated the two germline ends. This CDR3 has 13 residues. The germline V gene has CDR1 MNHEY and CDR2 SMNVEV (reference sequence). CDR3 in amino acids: CASSLVTNTEAFF. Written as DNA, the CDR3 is TGTGCCAGCAGTTTAGTTACAAACACTGAAGCTTTCTTT.

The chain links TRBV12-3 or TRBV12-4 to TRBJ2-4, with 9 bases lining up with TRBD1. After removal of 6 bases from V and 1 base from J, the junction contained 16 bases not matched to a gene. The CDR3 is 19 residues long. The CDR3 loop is CASSPLELDRGLAKNIQYF. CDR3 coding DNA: TGTGCCAGCAGCCCACTAGAATTAGACAGGGGGTTGGCCAAAAACATTCAGTACTTC.

The CDR3 is CAWSASNTGELFF. CDR3 in DNA: TGTGCCTGGAGCGCCAGTAACACCGGGGAGCTGTTTTTT. The gene calls are TRBV30 and TRBJ2-2, with D hard to call. V gave up 3 bases and J gave up 2 bases, with 7 bases separating them. Germline lookup yields CDR1 GTSNPN and CDR2 SVGIG (reference sequence). The CDR3 loop spans 13 amino acids.

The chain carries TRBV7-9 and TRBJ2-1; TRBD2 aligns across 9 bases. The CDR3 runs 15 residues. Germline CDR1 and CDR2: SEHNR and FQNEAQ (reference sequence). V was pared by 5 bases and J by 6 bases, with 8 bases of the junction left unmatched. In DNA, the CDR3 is TGTGCCAGCAGCACCCGGAGGGGACTAGCCAATGAGCAGTTCTTC. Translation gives CASSTRRGLANEQFF.

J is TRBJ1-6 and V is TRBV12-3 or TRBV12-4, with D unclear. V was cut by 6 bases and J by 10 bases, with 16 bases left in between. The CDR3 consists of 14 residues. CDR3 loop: CASRLNREESPLHF. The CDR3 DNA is TGTGCCAGCAGACTCAATCGAGAGGAATCACCCCTCCACTTT.

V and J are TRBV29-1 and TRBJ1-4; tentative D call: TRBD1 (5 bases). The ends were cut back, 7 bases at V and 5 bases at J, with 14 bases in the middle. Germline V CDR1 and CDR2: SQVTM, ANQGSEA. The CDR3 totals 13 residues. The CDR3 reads CSASGTNNEKLFF. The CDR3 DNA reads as TGCAGCGCCTCCGGGACCAACAATGAAAAACTGTTTTTT.

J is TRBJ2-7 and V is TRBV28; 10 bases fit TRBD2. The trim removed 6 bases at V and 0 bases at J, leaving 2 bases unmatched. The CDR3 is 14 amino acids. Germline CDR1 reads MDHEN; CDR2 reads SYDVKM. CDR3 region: CASRSSGSSYEQYF. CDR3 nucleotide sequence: TGTGCCAGCAGGTCTAGCGGGAGCTCCTACGAGCAGTACTTC.

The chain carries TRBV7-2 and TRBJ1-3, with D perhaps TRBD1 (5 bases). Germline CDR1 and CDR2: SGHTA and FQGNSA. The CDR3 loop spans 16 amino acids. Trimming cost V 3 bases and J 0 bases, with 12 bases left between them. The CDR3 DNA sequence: TGTGCCAGCAGCTTCCGACAGACTCTCTCTGGAAACACCATATATTTT. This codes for CASSFRQTLSGNTIYF.

CDR3 loop: CASGVEAHTEAFF. In nucleotides, the CDR3 is TGTGCCAGCGGGGTTGAGGCCCACACTGAAGCTTTCTTT. The rearrangement links TRBV2 to TRBJ1-1; D remains unclear. This CDR3 has 13 amino acids. The germline gives CDR1 SNHLY, CDR2 FYNNEI. Trimming removed 8 bases from V and 3 bases from J, with 13 bases in between. Full variable domain (missing parts from reference TRBV2 and TRBJ1-1): EPEVTQTPSHQVTQMGQEVILRCVPISNHLYFYWYRQILGQKVEFLVSFYNNEISEKSEIFDDQFSVERPDGSNFTLKIRSTKLEDSAMYFCASGVEAHTEAFFGQGTRLTVV.

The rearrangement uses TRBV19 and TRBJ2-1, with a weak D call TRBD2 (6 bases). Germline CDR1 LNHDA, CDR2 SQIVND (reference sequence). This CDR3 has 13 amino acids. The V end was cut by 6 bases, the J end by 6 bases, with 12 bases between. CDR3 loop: CASRASAGNEQFF. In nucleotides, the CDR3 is TGTGCCAGTAGGGCTAGCGCAGGCAATGAGCAGTTCTTC.

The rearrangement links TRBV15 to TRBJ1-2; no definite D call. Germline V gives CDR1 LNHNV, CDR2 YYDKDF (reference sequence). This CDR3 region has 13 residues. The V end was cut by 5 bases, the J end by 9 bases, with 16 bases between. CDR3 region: CATSSKRGGSYTF. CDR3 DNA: TGTGCCACCAGCTCGAAGCGCGGAGGCAGCTACACCTTC.

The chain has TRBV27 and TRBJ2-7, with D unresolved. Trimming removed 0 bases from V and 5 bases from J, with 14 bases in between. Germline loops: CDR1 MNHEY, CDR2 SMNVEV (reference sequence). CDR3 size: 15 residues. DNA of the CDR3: TGTGCCAGCAGTTTATCGTTCGGCAGGCTGAACGAGCAGTACTTC. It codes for CASSLSFGRLNEQYF.

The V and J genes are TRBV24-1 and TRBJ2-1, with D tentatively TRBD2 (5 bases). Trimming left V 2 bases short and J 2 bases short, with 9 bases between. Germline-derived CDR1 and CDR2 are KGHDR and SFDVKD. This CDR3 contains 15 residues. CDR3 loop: CATSDSPAAYNEQFF. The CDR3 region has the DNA TGTGCCACCAGTGATTCCCCAGCGGCCTACAATGAGCAGTTCTTC.

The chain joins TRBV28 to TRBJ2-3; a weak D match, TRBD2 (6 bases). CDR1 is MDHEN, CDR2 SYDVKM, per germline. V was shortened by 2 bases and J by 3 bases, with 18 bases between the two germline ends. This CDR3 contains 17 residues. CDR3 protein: CASSLTRNGGWTDTQYF. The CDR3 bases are TGTGCCAGCAGTTTAACGAGAAACGGGGGTTGGACAGATACGCAGTATTTT.